This is a list of T cell receptor beta chains from one sample in a study of blood T cell repertoires in COVID-19. The protocol was immunoSEQ multiplex PCR, while the TCRdb copy is restricted to in-frame clones and leaves out a portion. The sample holds roughly 130,000 clones, approximately 89% seen once. The sequenced sample was peripheral blood. The receptors were sampled from a woman aged 55-69 years with acute or convalescent COVID-19. The CDR3 runs from the conserved cysteine through the conserved F or W. Each record gives: D gene, V gene, CDR3 protein. The D gene is left open where the match is weak.

- TRBV3-1/TRBV3-2 CASSQALGQHEAFF
- TRBV3-1/TRBV3-2 CASSPRRANEKLFF
TRBD2 TRBV9 CASSVTSGRPTDTQYF
- TRBV7-8 CASNPRGVTKDSPLHF
- TRBV4-1 CASSQRPGPSGGNQPQHF
TRBD1 TRBV18 CASSRNGQGATNEKLFF
- TRBV27 CASSYTNTGELFF
- TRBV7-3 CASSRHSELLSRELNEQFF
- TRBV25-1 CASSESGWRGGYTF
TRBD2 TRBV28 CASSFGLAGGRNEQFF
- TRBV5-1 CASSLVGDTQYF
TRBD2 TRBV20-1 CSASRASGEQFF
- TRBV7-9 CASSLGEVSSGAFF
TRBD1 TRBV28 CASSRDRSLGGVHNSPLHF
TRBD2 TRBV5-1 CASSLERTSGMWAGELFF
TRBD1 TRBV6-2/TRBV6-3 CASSFTGEKAFF
TRBD1 TRBV28 CASLGTGLTYEQYF
- TRBV6-1 CASSEGQAMGKLFF
- TRBV10-2 CASTGNTEAFF
- TRBV27 CASSPWGASSGANVLTF
TRBD1 TRBV7-8 CASSGQQTYGYTF
TRBD2 TRBV7-9 CASSSTSASTDTQYF
- TRBV2 CASSEWDGPRDTGPSTDTQYF
TRBD1 TRBV7-7 CASSSGTGTSYEQYF
- TRBV10-3 CAISESGNTGELFF
TRBD1 TRBV5-1 CASSLQGTAETTIYF
TRBD2 TRBV10-3 CAISDGGRDELFF
- TRBV21-1 CASSKRRLAAGEETQYF
- TRBV18 CASSPGQIEAFF
- TRBV5-8 CASSPWGQVTNYGYTF
- TRBV9 CASSVGDLAYEQYF
TRBD2 TRBV5-1 CASSPGTSGYNEQFF
TRBD2 TRBV10-1 CASSGLAGGAGELFF
TRBD2 TRBV30 CAWTSGSRDQETQYF
- TRBV7-9 CASSLAGWVAAFF
- TRBV14 CASSPYLIYGYTF
- TRBV27 CASRRAVGSGFTDTQYF
TRBD1 TRBV5-1 CASSVGTASSVYGYTF
TRBD2 TRBV5-1 CASSLESGLADYNEQFF
- TRBV3-1/TRBV3-2 CASSPGRGEKLFF
TRBD2 TRBV5-1 CASSPSGGRYNEQFF